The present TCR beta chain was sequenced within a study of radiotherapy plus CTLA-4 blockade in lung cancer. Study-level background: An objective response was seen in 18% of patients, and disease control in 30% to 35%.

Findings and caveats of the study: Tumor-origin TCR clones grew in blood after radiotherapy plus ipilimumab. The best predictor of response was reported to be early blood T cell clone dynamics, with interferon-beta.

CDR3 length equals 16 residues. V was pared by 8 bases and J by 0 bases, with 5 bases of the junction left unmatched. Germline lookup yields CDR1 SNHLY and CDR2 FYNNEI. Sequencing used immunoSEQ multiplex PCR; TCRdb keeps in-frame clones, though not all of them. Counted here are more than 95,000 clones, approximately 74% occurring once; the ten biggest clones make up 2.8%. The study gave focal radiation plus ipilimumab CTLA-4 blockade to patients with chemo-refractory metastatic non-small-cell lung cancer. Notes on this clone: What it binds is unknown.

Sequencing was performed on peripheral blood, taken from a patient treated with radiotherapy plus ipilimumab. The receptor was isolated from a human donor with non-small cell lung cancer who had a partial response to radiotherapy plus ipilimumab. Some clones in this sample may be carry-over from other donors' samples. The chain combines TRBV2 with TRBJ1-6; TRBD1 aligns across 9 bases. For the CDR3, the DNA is TGTGCCAGCGTTCTGGACAGGGGCTCCTATAATTCACCCCTCCACTTT. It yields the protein CASVLDRGSYNSPLHF. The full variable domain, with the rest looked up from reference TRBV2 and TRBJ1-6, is EPEVTQTPSHQVTQMGQEVILRCVPISNHLYFYWYRQILGQKVEFLVSFYNNEISEKSEIFDDQFSVERPDGSNFTLKIRSTKLEDSAMYFCASVLDRGSYNSPLHFGNGTRLTVT.